This TCR beta chain was sequenced during a study of technical replicates of blood from a few donors. Trimming removed 0 bases from V and 6 bases from J, with 8 bases in between. CDR1 and CDR2 (germline): SGHNT, YENEEA. The CDR3 consists of 13 residues. Sequencing used immunoSEQ multiplex PCR; TCRdb keeps in-frame clones, though not all of them. The data contain some 70,000 clones, 95% to 97% of them singletons. The sample was T cells isolated from PBMCs. This receptor was taken from a human donor in good health. The V call is TRBV11-3, the J call TRBJ1-2; no definite D call. The DNA for the CDR3 is TGTGCCAGCAGCTTAGATCTGAGGCATGGCTACACCTTC. It codes for CASSLDLRHGYTF.